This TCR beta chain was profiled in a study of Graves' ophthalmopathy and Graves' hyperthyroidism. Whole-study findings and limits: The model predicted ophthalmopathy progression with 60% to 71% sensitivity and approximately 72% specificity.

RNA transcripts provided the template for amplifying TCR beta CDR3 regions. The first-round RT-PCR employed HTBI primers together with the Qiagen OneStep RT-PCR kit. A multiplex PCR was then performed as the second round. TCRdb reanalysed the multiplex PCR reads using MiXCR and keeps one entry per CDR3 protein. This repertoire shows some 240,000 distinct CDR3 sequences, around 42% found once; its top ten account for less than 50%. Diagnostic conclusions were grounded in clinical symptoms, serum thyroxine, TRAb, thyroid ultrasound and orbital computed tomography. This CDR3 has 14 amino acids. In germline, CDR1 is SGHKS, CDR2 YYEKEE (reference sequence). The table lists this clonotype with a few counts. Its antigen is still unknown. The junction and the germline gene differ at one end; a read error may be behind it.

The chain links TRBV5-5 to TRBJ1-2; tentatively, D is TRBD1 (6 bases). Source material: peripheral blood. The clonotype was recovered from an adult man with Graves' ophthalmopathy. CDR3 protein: CASSFQQGSDGYTF. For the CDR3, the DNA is TGCGCCAGCAGCTTCCAACAGGGTTCAGATGGCTACACCTTC.